The 22 T cell receptor beta chains given below trace back to one sample, sequenced in a study of beta chain features in type 1 diabetes. What was sequenced were expressed TCRB transcripts, since all of the isolated RNA had been reverse transcribed. TCRdb's copy holds only in-frame clones and misses some; the assay was immunoSEQ multiplex PCR. The data show some 220,000 clones, approximately 11% seen once. The sequencing sample was made of central memory CD4+ T cells from blood. These TCRs come from a young man in good health.

The chain joins TRBV19 to TRBJ2-1, with 10 bases matching TRBD2. V shed 5 bases, J shed 1 base, and the junction held 2 bases outside the gene matches. This CDR3 is built from 15 residues. In germline, CDR1 is LNHDA, CDR2 SQIVND (reference sequence). The CDR3 coding sequence is TGTGCCAGTAGTCGGACTAGCGGTTCCTACAATGAGCAGTTCTTC. It codes for CASSRTSGSYNEQFF.

Of note for this clone: A much larger clone is a single base away; this may be a read error. This chain joins TRBV7-2 and TRBJ2-5; 10 bases fit TRBD2. Germline trimming cut 5 bases from V and 4 bases from J; bases unmatched to any gene: 10. Germline CDR1 is SGHTA and CDR2 is FQGNSA. The CDR3 is made up of 16 amino acids. Here the CDR3 DNA reads TGTGCCAGCAGCGTAGGGAGCGGGAGGGCCCGAGAGACCCAGTACTTC. It specifies CASSVGSGRARETQYF.

The chain carries TRBV28 and TRBJ2-7; 9 positions agree with TRBD1. This CDR3 spans 15 amino acids. The germline gives CDR1 MDHEN, CDR2 SYDVKM. Trimming took 2 bases from V and 3 from J; bases not matched to a gene: 5. The CDR3 DNA sequence: TGTGCCAGCAGTTTAACAGGGGGCGGTAGCTACGAGCAGTACTTC. Encoded protein: CASSLTGGGSYEQYF.

This clone was detected a few times. This sequence joins TRBV9 and TRBJ2-2; D is perhaps TRBD1 (7 bases). The germline V and J ends were trimmed by 4 bases and 6 bases, with 13 bases remaining between them. The CDR3 length is 14 residues. Germline CDR1 reads SGDLS; CDR2 reads YYNGEE. The CDR3 spells CASSFQGEAGELFF. Written as DNA, the CDR3 is TGTGCCAGCAGCTTCCAGGGGGAGGCCGGGGAGCTGTTTTTT.

This clone showed up just a few times. The chain uses TRBV2 and TRBJ2-1; 10 positions match TRBD1. This CDR3 is 14 amino acids long. With 11 bases clipped from V and 4 bases from J, the junction kept 8 bases outside the gene matches. Germline CDR1 and CDR2: SNHLY and FYNNEI. The CDR3 here is CACKRDRGYNEQFF. DNA of the CDR3: TGTGCCTGCAAACGGGACAGGGGTTACAATGAGCAGTTCTTC.

In this sample, this clone turned up many times. It differs at one base from a far larger clone, so likely a read error. Other DNA sequences in this sample translate to the same CDR3. The chain combines TRBV7-3 with TRBJ2-1; D is unclear. The CDR3 length is 13 residues. Germline V gene lookup returns CDR1 SGHTA and CDR2 FQGTGA. V was shortened by 2 bases and J by 5 bases, with 7 bases between the two germline ends. DNA for the CDR3: TGTGCCAGCAGCTTAGCAGAGAACAATGAGCAGTTCTTC. This encodes CASSLAENNEQFF.

The chain links TRBV28 to TRBJ2-1, with 12 bases that match TRBD2. CDR1 is MDHEN and CDR2 is SYDVKM in the germline V gene. Losses at the gene ends were 6 bases for V and 9 bases for J; bases not matched to a gene: 9. The CDR3 contains 15 residues. The CDR3 region has the DNA TGTGCCAGCAGCCTCCCACTAGCGGGAGGCAGTGAGCAGTTCTTC. Protein: CASSLPLAGGSEQFF. The full variable domain, rest sourced from reference TRBV28 and TRBJ2-1, is DVKVTQSSRYLVKRTGEKVFLECVQDMDHENMFWYRQDPGLGLRLIYFSYDVKMKEKGDIPEGYSVSREKKERFSLILESASTNQTSMYLCASSLPLAGGSEQFFGPGTRLTVL.

V usage is TRBV4-1 and J usage is TRBJ2-6, with 10 bases aligning to TRBD1. V dropped 2 bases and J dropped 5; count of bases not matched to a gene: 12. Germline V gene sequence: CDR1 MGHRA, CDR2 YSYEKL. CDR3 length equals 19 residues. CDR3 bases: TGCGCCAGCAGCCAAAGAAGGGACAGGGGTGGCATGAGGGCCAACGTCCTGACTTTC. This codes for CASSQRRDRGGMRANVLTF.

V is TRBV7-2 and J is TRBJ2-1; 8 bases match TRBD2. The CDR3 spans 16 residues. V dropped 2 bases and J dropped 3; count of bases not matched to a gene: 6. Germline CDR1 is SGHTA and CDR2 is FQGNSA. CDR3 sequence: CASSLTSGGFYNEQFF. For the CDR3, the DNA is TGTGCCAGCAGCTTAACCAGCGGGGGCTTCTACAATGAGCAGTTCTTC.

This clone showed up just a few times. The V and J genes are TRBV5-4 and TRBJ2-2; D is unclear. Germline CDR1 is SGHNT and CDR2 is YYREEE (reference sequence). V lost 0 bases to trimming and J lost 1 base, with 13 bases between them. The CDR3 length is 17 residues. The CDR3 DNA reads TGTGCCAGCAGCTTGGTTGTTGACCCACAGAACACCGGGGAGCTGTTTTTT. Translating gives CASSLVVDPQNTGELFF. The full variable domain, in which reference TRBV5-4 and TRBJ2-2 provide the parts outside the CDR3, is ETGVTQSPTHLIKTRGQQVTLRCSSQSGHNTVSWYQQALGQGPQFIFQYYREEENGRGNFPPRFSGLQFPNYSSELNVNALELDDSALYLCASSLVVDPQNTGELFFGEGSRLTVL.

The gene calls are TRBV14 and TRBJ1-2; no definite D call. V lost 8 bases to trimming and J lost 6 bases, with 10 bases between them. The germline CDR1 and CDR2 sequences are SGHDN and FVKESK. The CDR3 sequence is 11 residues long. CDR3 DNA sequence: TGTGCCAGCGGACTAAATGATGGCTACACCTTC. Protein sequence: CASGLNDGYTF. Full variable domain (missing parts from reference TRBV14 and TRBJ1-2): EAGVTQFPSHSVIEKGQTVTLRCDPISGHDNLYWYRRVMGKEIKFLLHFVKESKQDESGMPNNRFLAERTGGTYSTLKVQPAELEDSGVYFCASGLNDGYTFGSGTRLTVV.

This clone appeared a few times. The V and J genes are TRBV2 and TRBJ2-3; the D is unclear. V shed 7 bases and J shed 1 base, with 12 bases lying between them. The CDR3 has 14 residues. Germline V lookup: CDR1 SNHLY, CDR2 FYNNEI. The CDR3 loop is CASNSIGGTDTQYF. The CDR3 DNA sequence: TGTGCCAGCAACTCAATCGGTGGCACAGATACGCAGTATTTT.

There are a few counts of this clone. The genes are TRBV15 and TRBJ1-5; 9 bases line up with TRBD1. The CDR3 runs to 13 residues. CDR1 and CDR2 (germline): LNHNV, YYDKDF (reference sequence). Unmatched junction bases numbered 4, after V lost 9 bases and J lost 4 bases. CDR3 DNA: TGTGCCACATCCGGGACAGGGAATCAGCCCCAGCATTTT. Its translation is CATSGTGNQPQHF.

This clone was seen more than once but under ten times. This sequence joins TRBV29-1 and TRBJ2-1; D may be TRBD1 (6 bases). With 5 bases removed from V and 4 bases from J, the gap between germline ends came to 9 bases. CDR1 SQVTM and CDR2 ANQGSEA come from the germline V gene. This CDR3 spans 12 amino acids. CDR3 coding DNA: TGCAGCGTTACTGACAGGTACAATGAGCAGTTCTTC. The encoded protein is CSVTDRYNEQFF.

The V gene is TRBV7-2, the J gene TRBJ2-1; 10 bases agree with TRBD1. The length of the CDR3 is 17 residues. CDR1 is SGHTA, CDR2 FQGNSA, per germline. Trimming took 4 bases from V and 6 from J; bases not matched to a gene: 12. The CDR3 here is CASSSPPGQGTTNEQFF. In DNA form, the CDR3 reads TGTGCCAGCAGCTCCCCGCCGGGACAGGGGACGACCAATGAGCAGTTCTTC. The full variable domain, its missing parts supplied by reference TRBV7-2 and TRBJ2-1, is GAGVSQSPSNKVTEKGKDVELRCDPISGHTALYWYRQSLGQGLEFLIYFQGNSAPDKSGLPSDRFSAERTGGSVSTLTIQRTQQEDSAVYLCASSSPPGQGTTNEQFFGPGTRLTVL.

This clone was detected ten times or more. This chain uses TRBV7-9 with TRBJ2-7; 7 bases map to TRBD1. The CDR3 spans 15 residues. The germline gives CDR1 SEHNR, CDR2 FQNEAQ (reference sequence). Unmatched junction bases numbered 10, after V lost 5 bases and J lost 3 bases. CDR3 sequence (DNA): TGTGCCAGCAGCCTGCGCCGGGACAGAATCTACGAGCAGTACTTC. As protein: CASSLRRDRIYEQYF.

Only a few counts were recorded for this clone. A much larger clone sits a single nucleotide away, making a read error possible. The rearrangement joins TRBV7-7 to TRBJ2-2; D is ambiguous. The germline V gene has CDR1 SSHAT and CDR2 FNYEAQ (reference sequence). The CDR3 spans 13 residues. V lost 4 bases, J lost 2 bases, and 5 bases lay in between. The CDR3 DNA reads as TGTGCCAGCAGCTCGATTAACACCGGGGAGCTGTTTTTT. This encodes CASSSINTGELFF.

This clone was counted only a few times. The chain combines TRBV5-1 with TRBJ1-1; D unclear. Per the germline V gene, CDR1 is SGHRS and CDR2 is YFSETQ. The CDR3 has 15 residues. The V end lost 0 bases, the J end lost 0 bases, and 9 bases lay between the germline ends. As DNA, the CDR3 is TGCGCCAGCAGCTTGGGACGGACGGTGAACACTGAAGCTTTCTTT. This encodes CASSLGRTVNTEAFF.

A few counts support this clone. The chain has TRBV15 and TRBJ2-5; weak D call: TRBD1 (5 bases). The germline gives CDR1 LNHNV, CDR2 YYDKDF (reference sequence). Trimming removed 0 bases at V and 4 bases at J, with 18 bases between. The CDR3 has 17 amino acids. CDR3 sequence: CATSRDGPRAAAETQYF. The CDR3 DNA is TGTGCCACCAGCAGAGATGGACCCAGGGCGGCGGCAGAGACCCAGTACTTC.

The chain is built from TRBV6-6 and TRBJ2-1; D may be TRBD1 (5 bases). The germline V gene encodes CDR1 MNHNY and CDR2 SVGAGI (reference sequence). The CDR3 runs 15 residues. The V end lost 4 bases, the J end lost 11 bases, and 21 bases lay between the germline ends. The CDR3 DNA reads TGTGCCAGCAGTTTACCTCCGGGCCAAGGGGCCCAGCAGTTCTTC. It is translated as CASSLPPGQGAQQFF.

This chain connects TRBV6-1 to TRBJ1-1; TRBD1 might be the D (5 bases). This CDR3 contains 15 residues. Germline-derived CDR1 and CDR2 are MNHNS and SASEGT. V was trimmed by 5 bases and J by 0 bases, leaving 13 bases between them. The chain's CDR3 is CASSPAGRLNTEAFF. In DNA form, the CDR3 reads TGTGCCAGCAGTCCTGCGGGACGGTTGAACACTGAAGCTTTCTTT.

This clone was seen more than once but under ten times. The chain has TRBV9 and TRBJ2-3; 9 positions match TRBD1. V was clipped by 0 bases and J by 1 base; unmatched bases: 0. This CDR3 is 15 amino acids long. From germline, CDR1 is SGDLS and CDR2 YYNGEE. DNA for the CDR3: TGTGCCAGCAGCGTAGGGACAGGGGGCACAGATACGCAGTATTTT. Residues: CASSVGTGGTDTQYF.